The 9 T cell receptor beta chains below were found in one sample sequenced in a study of blood T cell repertoires in COVID-19. Generated by immunoSEQ multiplex PCR, the TCRdb table keeps only in-frame clones and is missing some. The sample includes roughly 180,000 clones, around four fifths of them seen just once. Sequenced: peripheral blood. Receptors originate from a woman aged 30 to 39 with acute or convalescent COVID-19.

The genes are TRBV6-5 and TRBJ2-7, with 8 bases identical to TRBD1. After removal of 2 bases from V and 2 bases from J, the junction contained 8 bases not matched to a gene. Per germline, CDR1 MNHEY and CDR2 SVGAGI. The CDR3 is 16 amino acids. CDR3 sequence (DNA): TGTGCCAGCAGTTACGAGTTCGGGACAGGAGCCTACGAGCAGTACTTC. Encoded protein: CASSYEFGTGAYEQYF.

The CDR3, as DNA: TGTGCCAGCAGCTTGGGCAGTAGGGGTTCACCCCTCCACTTT. This sequence encodes CASSLGSRGSPLHF. The chain uses TRBV5-5 and TRBJ1-6; a possible D gene is TRBD1 (5 bases). CDR1 and CDR2 (germline): SGHKS, YYEKEE (reference sequence). The CDR3 spans 14 residues. Trimming took off 0 bases at V and 9 bases at J, with 10 bases between the two ends.

The chain combines TRBV11-3 with TRBJ2-2; 9 bases align to TRBD1. Germline V gene sequence: CDR1 SGHNT, CDR2 YENEEA. This CDR3 region has 15 residues. Trimming removed 4 bases from V and 4 bases from J; junction bases left unmatched: 4. The CDR3 bases are TGTGCCAGCAGCTCCCGACAGGGGGGCACCGGGGAGCTGTTTTTT. As protein: CASSSRQGGTGELFF.

This chain connects TRBV7-8 to TRBJ1-1; 11 bases fit TRBD1. The V segment lost 5 bases and the J segment 5 bases; nucleotides outside the gene matches: 10. The CDR3 loop spans 16 amino acids. CDR1 SGHVS and CDR2 FQNEAQ come from the germline V gene. The CDR3 sequence is CASSGGNRDRGTEAFF. For the CDR3, the DNA is TGTGCCAGCAGCGGAGGAAACCGGGACAGGGGGACTGAAGCTTTCTTT.

The chain is built from TRBV6-5 and TRBJ1-2; 8 nucleotides align to TRBD1. Germline V lookup: CDR1 MNHEY, CDR2 SVGAGI. The trim removed 5 bases at V and 4 bases at J, leaving 9 bases unmatched. The CDR3 covers 15 residues. The CDR3 bases are TGTGCCAGCAGTCCCGGGACAGGCCCCTTCTATGGCTACACCTTC. It translates to CASSPGTGPFYGYTF.

The gene calls are TRBV9 and TRBJ2-3, with D tentatively TRBD1 (6 bases). This CDR3 is built from 15 residues. Germline V gives CDR1 SGDLS, CDR2 YYNGEE. The V gene lost 1 base and the J gene lost 1 base, with 10 bases spanning the gap. The CDR3 coding sequence is TGTGCCAGCAGCGTAACACAGGGAGGCACAGATACGCAGTATTTT. Protein product: CASSVTQGGTDTQYF.

The V call is TRBV5-1, the J call TRBJ2-7, with D maybe TRBD1 (5 bases). The CDR3 loop spans 13 amino acids. V shed 3 bases and J shed 3 bases, with 10 bases lying between them. Germline V CDR1 and CDR2: SGHRS, YFSETQ. The CDR3 sequence is CASSSRTNYEQYF. For the CDR3, the DNA is TGCGCCAGCAGCTCCAGGACAAACTACGAGCAGTACTTC.

The V and J genes are TRBV11-2 and TRBJ1-1; the D is unclear. Germline V gene sequence: CDR1 SGHAT, CDR2 FQNNGV. The CDR3 contains 13 residues. Between the trimmed V and J ends, which lost 6 bases and 6 bases, there was a span of 14 bases. CDR3 DNA: TGTGCCAGCAGGTTAACAGACGGGGCTGAAGCTTTCTTT. Amino acids: CASRLTDGAEAFF.

The gene calls are TRBV28 and TRBJ1-2; TRBD1 is a possible D gene (5 bases). Between the trimmed V and J ends, which lost 2 bases and 4 bases, there was a span of 11 bases. The germline gives CDR1 MDHEN, CDR2 SYDVKM. There are 14 residues in the CDR3. The CDR3 is CASSLTGKGYGYTF. CDR3 nucleotide sequence: TGTGCCAGCAGTTTAACAGGAAAGGGCTATGGCTACACCTTC.